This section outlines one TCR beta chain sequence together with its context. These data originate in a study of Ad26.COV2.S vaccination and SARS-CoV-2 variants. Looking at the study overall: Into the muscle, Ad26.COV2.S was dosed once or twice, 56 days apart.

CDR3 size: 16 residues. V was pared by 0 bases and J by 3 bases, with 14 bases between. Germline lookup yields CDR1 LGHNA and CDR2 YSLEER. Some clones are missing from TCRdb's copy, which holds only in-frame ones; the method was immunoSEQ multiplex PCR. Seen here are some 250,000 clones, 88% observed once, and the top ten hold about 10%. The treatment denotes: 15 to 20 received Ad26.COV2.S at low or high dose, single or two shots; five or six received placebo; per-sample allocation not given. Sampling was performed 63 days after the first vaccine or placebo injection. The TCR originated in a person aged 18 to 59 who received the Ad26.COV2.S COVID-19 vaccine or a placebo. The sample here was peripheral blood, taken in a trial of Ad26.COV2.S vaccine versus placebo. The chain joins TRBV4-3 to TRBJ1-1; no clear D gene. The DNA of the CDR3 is TGCGCCAGCAGCCAAGATAAGGCAGGCCCCTACACTGAAGCTTTCTTT. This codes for CASSQDKAGPYTEAFF.